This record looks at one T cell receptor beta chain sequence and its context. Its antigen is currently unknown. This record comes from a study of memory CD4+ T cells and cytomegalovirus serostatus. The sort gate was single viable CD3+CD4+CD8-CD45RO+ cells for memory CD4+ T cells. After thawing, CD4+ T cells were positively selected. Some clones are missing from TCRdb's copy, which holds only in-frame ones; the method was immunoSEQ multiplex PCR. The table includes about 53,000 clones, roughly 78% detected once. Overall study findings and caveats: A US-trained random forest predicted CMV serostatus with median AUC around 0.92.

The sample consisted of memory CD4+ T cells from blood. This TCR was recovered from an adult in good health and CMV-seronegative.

CDR3 in amino acids: CASSGATASNEKLFF. In DNA form, the CDR3 reads TGCGCCAGCAGCGGCGCGACAGCCTCTAATGAAAAACTGTTTTTT. The chain joins TRBV5-1 to TRBJ1-4; a possible D gene is TRBD1 (5 bases). Looked up from germline, CDR1 is SGHRS and CDR2 is YFSETQ. V was cut by 4 bases and J by 3 bases, with 13 bases left in between. The CDR3 runs to 15 residues.